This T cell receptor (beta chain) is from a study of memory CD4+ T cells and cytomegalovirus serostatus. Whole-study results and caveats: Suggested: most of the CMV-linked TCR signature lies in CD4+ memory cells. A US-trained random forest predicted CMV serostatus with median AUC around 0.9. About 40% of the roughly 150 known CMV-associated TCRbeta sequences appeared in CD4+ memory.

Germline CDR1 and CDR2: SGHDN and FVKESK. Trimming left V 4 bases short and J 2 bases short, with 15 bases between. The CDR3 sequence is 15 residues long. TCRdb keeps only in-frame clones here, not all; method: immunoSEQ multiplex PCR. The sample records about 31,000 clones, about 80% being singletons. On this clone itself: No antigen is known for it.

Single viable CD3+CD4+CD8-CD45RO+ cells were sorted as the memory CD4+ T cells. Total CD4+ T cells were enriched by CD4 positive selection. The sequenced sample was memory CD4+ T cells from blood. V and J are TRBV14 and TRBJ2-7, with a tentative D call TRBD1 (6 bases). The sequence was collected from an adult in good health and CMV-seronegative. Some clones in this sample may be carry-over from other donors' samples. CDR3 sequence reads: CASSPGDRQAYEQYF. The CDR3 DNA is TGTGCCAGCAGCCCCGGTGACAGGCAAGCCTACGAGCAGTACTTC.